Following are 30 T cell receptor beta chains from one sample sequenced in a study of blood T cell repertoires in COVID-19. This table comes from immunoSEQ multiplex PCR, and its TCRdb copy is limited to in-frame clones, with some not included. The sample has roughly 350,000 clones, more than 85% seen once. Sequenced material: PBMCs or T cells enriched from blood (not recorded which). The receptors were gathered from a woman aged 25-40 years who had recovered from COVID-19.

The rearrangement uses TRBV12-3 or TRBV12-4 and TRBJ1-4; a weak D match, TRBD1 (6 bases). Trimming left V 5 bases short and J 12 bases short, with 13 bases between. CDR3 length: 12 amino acids. CDR3 region: CASSGRGAQLFF. CDR3 nucleotides: TGTGCCAGCAGTGGCAGGGGAGCACAACTGTTTTTT.

V usage is TRBV4-3 and J usage is TRBJ1-1; D remains ambiguous. The CDR3 spans 13 residues. Germline V gene lookup returns CDR1 LGHNA and CDR2 YSLEER. Trimming shortened V by 0 bases and J by 5 bases, and 7 bases separated the two germline ends. The CDR3 here is CASSQDTATEAFF. CDR3 in DNA: TGCGCCAGCAGCCAAGATACAGCAACTGAAGCTTTCTTT.

The rearrangement links TRBV4-3 to TRBJ2-2; TRBD1 might be the D (7 bases). Germline CDR1 and CDR2: LGHNA and YSLEER. Trimming took off 1 base at V and 5 bases at J, with 17 bases between the two ends. There are 17 residues in the CDR3. This CDR3 reads CASSQAPGGSGTGELFF. The DNA for the CDR3 is TGCGCCAGCAGCCAAGCCCCAGGGGGGAGCGGTACCGGGGAGCTGTTTTTT.

The chain combines TRBV11-3 with TRBJ2-1, with TRBD2 as a possible D gene (6 bases). CDR1 is SGHNT, CDR2 YENEEA, per germline. V shed 1 base and J shed 7 bases, with 17 bases lying between them. The CDR3 loop spans 16 amino acids. The DNA of the CDR3 is TGTGCCAGCAGCTTAGGGGGCGCGGGACCTATAAATGAGCAGTTCTTC. The encoded protein is CASSLGGAGPINEQFF.

The CDR3 sequence is CASSLWASGRALKETQYF. In DNA, the CDR3 is TGTGCCAGCAGCTTATGGGCTAGCGGGAGGGCCCTAAAAGAGACCCAGTACTTC. The chain combines TRBV7-8 with TRBJ2-5, with TRBD2 identical over 12 bases. Germline lookup yields CDR1 SGHVS and CDR2 FQNEAQ. The ends lost 2 bases at V and 3 bases at J; junction bases unmatched: 10. The CDR3 spans 18 residues.

The chain joins TRBV4-1 to TRBJ2-1, with TRBD2 matching 9 bases. This CDR3 is 17 amino acids long. Germline loops: CDR1 MGHRA, CDR2 YSYEKL. V shed 1 base, J shed 3 bases, and the junction held 7 bases outside the gene matches. The CDR3 reads CASSQGGQRGVYNEQFF. CDR3 nucleotides: TGCGCCAGCAGCCAAGGGGGCCAGCGGGGGGTCTACAATGAGCAGTTCTTC.

V gene TRBV2 combines with J gene TRBJ2-3, with 10 bases aligning to TRBD1. Unmatched junction bases numbered 10, after V lost 9 bases and J lost 7 bases. The CDR3 loop spans 14 amino acids. Germline V gene sequence: CDR1 SNHLY, CDR2 FYNNEI. This chain's CDR3 is CARGTGVSSYTQYF. CDR3 sequence (DNA): TGTGCCAGGGGGACAGGGGTATCTTCCTATACGCAGTATTTT.

This chain connects TRBV5-4 to TRBJ1-2; D ambiguous. The CDR3 is 15 amino acids. The germline CDR1 and CDR2 sequences are SGHNT and YYREEE (reference sequence). The V and J ends lost 4 bases and 5 bases respectively, with 18 bases between them. The CDR3 DNA reads TGTGCCAGCAGCCGCCCAGGAAGTGATACGTATGGCTACACCTTC. Translated: CASSRPGSDTYGYTF. Variable domain in full (rest from reference TRBV5-4 and TRBJ1-2): ETGVTQSPTHLIKTRGQQVTLRCSSQSGHNTVSWYQQALGQGPQFIFQYYREEENGRGNFPPRFSGLQFPNYSSELNVNALELDDSALYLCASSRPGSDTYGYTFGSGTRLTVV.

V and J are TRBV27 and TRBJ2-6, with 7 positions matching TRBD1. Unmatched junction bases numbered 10, after V lost 5 bases and J lost 3 bases. Germline values: CDR1 MNHEY, CDR2 SMNVEV (reference sequence). The CDR3 sequence is 17 residues long. The CDR3 DNA follows: TGTGCCAGCAGTAAGATACAGGGGTTTAGTGGGGCCAACGTCCTGACTTTC. Translating gives CASSKIQGFSGANVLTF. The whole variable domain, filled in from reference TRBV27 and TRBJ2-6, reads EAQVTQNPRYLITVTGKKLTVTCSQNMNHEYMSWYRQDPGLGLRQIYYSMNVEVTDKGDVPEGYKVSRKEKRNFPLILESPSPNQTSLYFCASSKIQGFSGANVLTFGAGSRLTVL.

The chain couples TRBV28 to TRBJ2-7, with 8 bases identical to TRBD1. With V trimmed by 3 bases and J by 6 bases, 10 bases remained unmatched. Germline V gene data show CDR1 as MDHEN and CDR2 as SYDVKM. The CDR3 is made up of 15 amino acids. The CDR3 DNA is TGTGCCAGCAGTTTCGTGACAGGGGATTCGGGCGAGCAGTACTTC. It encodes CASSFVTGDSGEQYF.

The V gene is TRBV28, the J gene TRBJ2-2; 12 bases map to TRBD2. V was pared by 5 bases and J by 7 bases, with 11 bases of the junction left unmatched. There are 17 residues in the CDR3. CDR1 and CDR2 from the germline V gene are MDHEN and SYDVKM. Here the CDR3 reads CASSPWTSGISIGELFF. CDR3 DNA sequence: TGTGCCAGCAGTCCCTGGACTAGCGGGATTAGTATCGGGGAGCTGTTTTTT.

The V call is TRBV21-1, the J call TRBJ1-5; the table's D call of TRBD1 was not tested on the DNA. TRBV21-1 corresponds to a pseudogene. The CDR3 spans 16 residues. This CDR3 is CASSKIGDREHQPQHF. In DNA, the CDR3 is TGTGCCAGCAGCAAGATTGGGGACAGGGAACATCAGCCCCAGCATTTT.

The V gene is TRBV5-4, the J gene TRBJ1-2, with D tentatively TRBD1 (5 bases). Per the germline V gene, CDR1 is SGHNT and CDR2 is YYREEE (reference sequence). V was shortened by 1 base and J by 6 bases, with 10 bases between the two germline ends. The CDR3 contains 13 residues. The CDR3 nucleotides are TGTGCCAGCAGCTTGCGGGGGGTTGATGGCTACACCTTC. It encodes CASSLRGVDGYTF. Complete variable domain (other parts from reference TRBV5-4 and TRBJ1-2): ETGVTQSPTHLIKTRGQQVTLRCSSQSGHNTVSWYQQALGQGPQFIFQYYREEENGRGNFPPRFSGLQFPNYSSELNVNALELDDSALYLCASSLRGVDGYTFGSGTRLTVV.

V usage is TRBV5-1 and J usage is TRBJ2-7, with 7 bases that match TRBD1. V gave up 2 bases and J gave up 0 bases; unmatched junction bases: 11. Per germline, CDR1 SGHRS and CDR2 YFSETQ. The CDR3 loop spans 17 amino acids. CDR3 DNA sequence: TGCGCCAGCAGCTTAACGACGACCGGGACAGTCTCCTACGAGCAGTACTTC. Protein sequence: CASSLTTTGTVSYEQYF.

V gene TRBV2 combines with J gene TRBJ2-3; 7 bases match TRBD2. The germline V gene encodes CDR1 SNHLY and CDR2 FYNNEI. The CDR3 is made up of 17 amino acids. V trimming: 3 bases; J trimming: 7 bases; junction bases outside the gene matches: 16. CDR3 DNA: TGTGCCAGCAGTGAGGGTATCGGAGGGAGGGGATGGTATACGCAGTATTTT. This codes for CASSEGIGGRGWYTQYF.

V usage is TRBV7-8 and J usage is TRBJ2-2; a possible D gene is TRBD2 (5 bases). Germline V gives CDR1 SGHVS, CDR2 FQNEAQ. The CDR3 has 19 amino acids. Trimming removed 1 base from V and 7 bases from J, with 25 bases in between. In nucleotides, the CDR3 is TGTGCCAGCAGCTTAGGTTCTGCCGCATTCCCGGGATACGGCGGGGAGCTGTTTTTT. Protein sequence: CASSLGSAAFPGYGGELFF.

The chain joins TRBV18 to TRBJ2-7; D perhaps matches TRBD2 (6 bases). The CDR3 contains 14 residues. Germline CDR1 and CDR2: KGHSH and LQKENI. Trimming shortened V by 5 bases and J by 7 bases, and 18 bases separated the two germline ends. The CDR3 here is CASSYTGGLGEQYF. CDR3 bases: TGTGCCAGCTCATACACAGGAGGGCTTGGTGAGCAGTACTTC.

The chain combines TRBV15 with TRBJ2-7; TRBD2 aligns across 10 bases. The CDR3 length is 16 residues. The germline V gene encodes CDR1 LNHNV and CDR2 YYDKDF (reference sequence). Unmatched junction bases numbered 4, after V lost 0 bases and J lost 2 bases. This CDR3 is CATSRERSGGTYEQYF. The CDR3 coding sequence is TGTGCCACCAGCAGAGAGCGTAGCGGGGGGACCTACGAGCAGTACTTC.

This chain links TRBV27 with TRBJ2-1; 8 bases align to TRBD2. After removal of 3 bases from V and 9 bases from J, the junction contained 7 bases not matched to a gene. Looked up from germline, CDR1 is MNHEY and CDR2 is SMNVEV (reference sequence). The CDR3 spans 14 residues. The CDR3 reads CASSFNSGNGEQFF. DNA of the CDR3: TGTGCCAGCAGTTTCAATAGCGGGAATGGTGAGCAGTTCTTC.

The CDR3 sequence: CAWSVQMNTEAFF. In DNA, the CDR3 is TGTGCCTGGAGTGTACAAATGAACACTGAAGCTTTCTTT. The chain links TRBV30 to TRBJ1-1; D gene uncertain. Germline lookup yields CDR1 GTSNPN and CDR2 SVGIG (reference sequence). This CDR3 is 13 amino acids long. Deletions cut 0 bases from V and 0 bases from J, with 5 bases between. The entire variable domain, with the rest obtained from reference TRBV30 and TRBJ1-1, is as follows: SQTIHQWPATLVQPVGSPLSLECTVEGTSNPNLYWYRQAAGRGLQLLFYSVGIGQISSEVPQNLSASRPQDRQFILSSKKLLLSDSGFYLCAWSVQMNTEAFFGQGTRLTVV.

Concerning this clone: At one of its ends the junction is not consistent with the germline gene, which may arise from a read error. V and J are TRBV2 and TRBJ2-1; 13 bases map to TRBD2. The length of the CDR3 is 15 residues. CDR1 is SNHLY, CDR2 FYNNEI, per germline. For the CDR3, the DNA is TGTGCCAGCACTGAAACTAGCGGGGGGGCGGTTGAGCAGTTCTTC. Translated, it gives CASTETSGGAVEQFF.

Concerning this clone itself: It is unclear where the CDR3 begins or ends on the DNA, so no DNA is shown, and the CDR3 is as TCRdb lists it. V gene TRBV28 combines with J gene TRBJ1-3. The CDR3 is 13 amino acids long, termini counted. The germline CDR1 and CDR2 sequences are MDHEN and SYDVKM. The CDR3 loop is CASSSSGGNTIYF.

This chain connects TRBV3-1 (or the pseudogene TRBV3-2) to TRBJ2-3; no firm D call. Trimming cost V 4 bases and J 13 bases, with 3 bases left between them. The germline CDR1 and CDR2 sequences are LGHDT and YNNKEL (reference sequence). This CDR3 has 8 residues. DNA of the CDR3: TGTGCCAGCAGCCCTGAGTATTTT. It specifies CASSPEYF.

J is TRBJ1-5 and V is TRBV19; D remains unclear. The germline gives CDR1 LNHDA, CDR2 SQIVND (reference sequence). Trimming took off 6 bases at V and 0 bases at J, with 15 bases between the two ends. This CDR3 has 16 amino acids. CDR3: CASSVKGGSSNQPQHF. DNA of the CDR3: TGTGCCAGTAGCGTGAAGGGAGGATCTAGCAATCAGCCCCAGCATTTT. Based on the CDR3 plus reference TRBV19 and TRBJ1-5, the full variable domain is DGGITQSPKYLFRKEGQNVTLSCEQNLNHDAMYWYRQDPGQGLRLIYYSQIVNDFQKGDIAEGYSVSREKKESFPLTVTSAQKNPTAFYLCASSVKGGSSNQPQHFGDGTRLSIL.

Concerning this clone itself: The same CDR3 arises from other DNA sequences in this sample as well. This chain connects TRBV18 to TRBJ1-3; a weak D match, TRBD1 (5 bases). Trimming removed 0 bases from V and 1 base from J, with 10 bases in between. The germline V gene encodes CDR1 KGHSH and CDR2 LQKENI. The CDR3 loop spans 16 amino acids. This CDR3 is CASSPPRGSSGNTIYF. CDR3 nucleotide sequence: TGTGCCAGCTCACCACCACGGGGGTCTTCTGGAAACACCATATATTTT.

V gene TRBV20-1 combines with J gene TRBJ1-2; D unresolved. V lost 5 bases and J 2 bases, leaving 6 bases between the germline ends. Per the germline V gene, CDR1 is DFQATT and CDR2 is SNEGSKA (reference sequence). The CDR3 runs 11 residues. CDR3 protein: CSAGTNYGYTF. CDR3 in DNA: TGCAGTGCTGGCACAAACTATGGCTACACCTTC.

The gene calls are TRBV13 and TRBJ2-6; 7 bases agree with TRBD2. Germline V gives CDR1 PRHDT, CDR2 FYEKMQ (reference sequence). The V gene end was trimmed by 7 bases and the J gene end by 0 bases; junction bases not matched to a gene: 3. The CDR3 totals 15 residues. This CDR3 reads CASTSGGSGANVLTF. The CDR3 DNA reads TGTGCCAGCACTTCGGGGGGCTCTGGGGCCAACGTCCTGACTTTC.

CDR3 region: CASSQIGAGEKLFF. The CDR3 DNA reads TGCGCCAGCAGCCAAATAGGGGCTGGCGAAAAACTGTTTTTT. The chain employs TRBV4-1 and TRBJ1-4; tentatively, D is TRBD1 (5 bases). Trimming stripped 2 bases from V and 8 bases from J, with 12 bases between. Per the germline V gene, CDR1 is MGHRA and CDR2 is YSYEKL. The CDR3 is 14 amino acids.

V and J are TRBV9 and TRBJ2-1; D possibly corresponds to TRBD2 (5 bases). The V end lost 0 bases, the J end lost 0 bases, and 10 bases lay between the germline ends. The germline CDR1 and CDR2 sequences are SGDLS and YYNGEE. There are 16 residues in the CDR3. The CDR3 DNA follows: TGTGCCAGCAGCGTAGCTCCGGGGAGCTCCTACAATGAGCAGTTCTTC. It translates to CASSVAPGSSYNEQFF.

The chain uses TRBV3-1 (or the pseudogene TRBV3-2) and TRBJ2-3, with D perhaps TRBD2 (6 bases). V lost 4 bases and J 2 bases, leaving 25 bases between the germline ends. The CDR3 is 19 residues long. Germline V gives CDR1 LGHDT, CDR2 YNNKEL (reference sequence). Here the CDR3 DNA reads TGTGCCAGCAGCCCTTACTCCGACGAGCGGGCGAAGAACACAGATACGCAGTATTTT. Protein product: CASSPYSDERAKNTDTQYF.